This record covers a single T cell receptor beta chain. Germline trimming cut 0 bases from V and 5 bases from J; bases unmatched to any gene: 16. CDR3 size: 18 residues. Germline CDR1 and CDR2: SGDLS and YYNGEE. The data originate from a study of T cell changes during pregnancy in multiple sclerosis. Profiled with immunoSEQ multiplex PCR; TCRdb holds only in-frame clones, not every one. Here the sample spans about 60,000 clones, roughly nine tenths being singletons. The clonotype originates from a female donor with multiple sclerosis, enrolled in a pregnancy study. This chain connects TRBV9 to TRBJ2-5, with TRBD1 matching over 7 bases. The input for sequencing was peripheral blood, taken before pregnancy. CDR3 protein: CASSVGLLGGGLGETQYF. The CDR3 DNA reads TGTGCCAGCAGCGTAGGGTTGTTAGGGGGCGGTCTTGGGGAGACCCAGTACTTC.